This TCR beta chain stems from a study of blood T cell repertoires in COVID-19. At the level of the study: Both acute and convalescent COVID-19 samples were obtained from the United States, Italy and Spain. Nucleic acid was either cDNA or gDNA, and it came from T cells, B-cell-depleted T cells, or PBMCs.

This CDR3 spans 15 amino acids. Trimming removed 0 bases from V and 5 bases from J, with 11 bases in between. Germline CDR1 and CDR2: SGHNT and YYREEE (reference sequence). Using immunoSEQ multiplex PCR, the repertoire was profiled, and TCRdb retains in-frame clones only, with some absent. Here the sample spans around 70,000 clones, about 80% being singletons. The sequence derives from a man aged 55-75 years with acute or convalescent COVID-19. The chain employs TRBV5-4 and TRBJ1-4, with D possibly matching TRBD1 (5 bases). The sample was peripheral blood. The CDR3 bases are TGTGCCAGCAGCTTGGGGGGACTGGGAAATGAAAAACTGTTTTTT. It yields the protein CASSLGGLGNEKLFF. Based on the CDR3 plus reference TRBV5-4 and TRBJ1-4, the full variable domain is ETGVTQSPTHLIKTRGQQVTLRCSSQSGHNTVSWYQQALGQGPQFIFQYYREEENGRGNFPPRFSGLQFPNYSSELNVNALELDDSALYLCASSLGGLGNEKLFFGSGTQLSVL.